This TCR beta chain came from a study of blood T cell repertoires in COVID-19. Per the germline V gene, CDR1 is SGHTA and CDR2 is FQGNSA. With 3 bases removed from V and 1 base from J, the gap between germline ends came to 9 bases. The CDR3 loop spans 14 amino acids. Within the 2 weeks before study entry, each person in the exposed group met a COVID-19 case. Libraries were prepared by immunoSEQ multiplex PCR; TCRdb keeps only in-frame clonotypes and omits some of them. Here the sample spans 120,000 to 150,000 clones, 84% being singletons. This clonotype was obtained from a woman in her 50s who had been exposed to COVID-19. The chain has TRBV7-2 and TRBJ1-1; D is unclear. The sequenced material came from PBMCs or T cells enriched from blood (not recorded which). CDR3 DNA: TGTGCCAGCAGCTTTCATAAGCCGAACACTGAAGCTTTCTTT. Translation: CASSFHKPNTEAFF.